This T cell receptor (beta chain) was recorded in a study of cytomegalovirus exposure and HLA in healthy donors. In regard to this clone: What it binds is unknown.

Study-level points and caveats: Most subjects' HLA-A and HLA-B alleles were reportedly predicted from TCR beta sequences. As a later analysis showed, several of the most significant clusters appeared to be linked to common viral pathogens. Listed as cytomegalovirus-associated were more than 150 TCR beta chains.

The PCR had 60 Vbeta and 13 Jbeta primers. Repertoires were generated with immunoSEQ multiplex PCR, while TCRdb's copy carries only in-frame clones and drops some. This listing includes 50,000 to 70,000 clones. Germline CDR1 is SGHRS and CDR2 is YFSETQ. Trimming took 1 base from V and 8 from J, leaving 9 bases between them. The CDR3 consists of 12 residues. Sequences were obtained from PBMCs. The V call is TRBV5-1, the J call TRBJ1-2; D call uncertain. The origin of this receptor is a man between 50 and 59 years old in good health and CMV-seropositive. The CDR3 protein is CASSLNEEGYTF. Here the CDR3 DNA reads TGCGCCAGCAGCTTGAACGAGGAGGGCTACACCTTC.